Given below is one T cell receptor beta chain in context. Its antigen is currently unknown. This sample was taken from a study of T cell responses to AZD1222 COVID-19 vaccine. Study results and caveats: In the spike-specific TCR repertoire, nearly half reportedly target unmutated variant regions. Among those given AZD1222, only five or six were seropositive at baseline.

Trimming pared 0 bases from V and 1 base from J, leaving 9 bases between. There are 15 residues in the CDR3. Germline V gene lookup returns CDR1 SGHNT and CDR2 YENEEA. This table comes from immunoSEQ multiplex PCR, and its TCRdb copy is limited to in-frame clones, with some not included. Of 170,000 or so clones listed, approximately 90% are singletons. This clonotype was obtained from an adult in good health. The chain recombines TRBV11-3 with TRBJ1-1, with D possibly matching TRBD1 (5 bases). The sequencing used peripheral blood, collected on day 0 of AZD1222 vaccination. The CDR3 DNA is TGTGCCAGCAGCTTAGAAGGGACGGGGAACACTGAAGCTTTCTTT. Translating it yields CASSLEGTGNTEAFF.